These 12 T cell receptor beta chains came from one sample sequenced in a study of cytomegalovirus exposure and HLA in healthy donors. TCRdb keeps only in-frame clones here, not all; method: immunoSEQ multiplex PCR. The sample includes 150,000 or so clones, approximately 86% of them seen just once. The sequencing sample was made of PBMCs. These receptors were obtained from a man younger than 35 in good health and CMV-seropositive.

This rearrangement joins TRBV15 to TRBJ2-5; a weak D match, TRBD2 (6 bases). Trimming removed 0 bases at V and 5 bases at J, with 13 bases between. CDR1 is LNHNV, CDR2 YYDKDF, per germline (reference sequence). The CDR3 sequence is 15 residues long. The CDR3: CATSRDPGEGETQYF. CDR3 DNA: TGTGCCACCAGCAGAGATCCGGGGGAAGGGGAGACCCAGTACTTC.

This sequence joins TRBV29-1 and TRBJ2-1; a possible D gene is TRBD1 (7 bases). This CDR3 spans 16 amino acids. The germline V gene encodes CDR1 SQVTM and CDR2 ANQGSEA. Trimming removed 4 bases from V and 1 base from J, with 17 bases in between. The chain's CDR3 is CSVVGRGTSSYNEQFF. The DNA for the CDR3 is TGCAGCGTTGTAGGCAGGGGGACTTCATCCTACAATGAGCAGTTCTTC.

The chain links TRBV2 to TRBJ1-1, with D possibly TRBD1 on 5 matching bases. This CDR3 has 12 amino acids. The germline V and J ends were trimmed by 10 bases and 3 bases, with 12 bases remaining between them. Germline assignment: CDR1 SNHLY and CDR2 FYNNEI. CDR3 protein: CAKDRGDTEAFF. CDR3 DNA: TGTGCCAAAGACCGGGGGGACACTGAAGCTTTCTTT.

CDR3: CASSLRGGGVSTDTQYF. Written as DNA, the CDR3 is TGTGCCAGCAGCTTAAGGGGCGGAGGGGTTAGCACAGATACGCAGTATTTT. This rearrangement joins TRBV7-6 to TRBJ2-3; D possibly corresponds to TRBD2 (6 bases). From germline, CDR1 is SGHVS and CDR2 FNYEAQ. CDR3 size: 17 residues. The V end was cut by 2 bases, the J end by 0 bases, with 15 bases between.

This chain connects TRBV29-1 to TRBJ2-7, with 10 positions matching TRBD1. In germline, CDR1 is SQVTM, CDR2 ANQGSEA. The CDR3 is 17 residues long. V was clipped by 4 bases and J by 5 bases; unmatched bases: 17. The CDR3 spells CSVGGTGVAGTIHEQYF. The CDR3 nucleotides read TGCAGCGTTGGGGGGACAGGGGTAGCGGGAACTATCCACGAGCAGTACTTC.

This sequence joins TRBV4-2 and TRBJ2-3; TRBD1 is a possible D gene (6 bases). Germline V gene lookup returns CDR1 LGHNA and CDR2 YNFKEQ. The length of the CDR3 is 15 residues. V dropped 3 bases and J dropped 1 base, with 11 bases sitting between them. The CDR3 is CASSQGAVGTDTQYF. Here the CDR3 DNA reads TGTGCCAGCAGCCAGGGGGCCGTTGGCACAGATACGCAGTATTTT.

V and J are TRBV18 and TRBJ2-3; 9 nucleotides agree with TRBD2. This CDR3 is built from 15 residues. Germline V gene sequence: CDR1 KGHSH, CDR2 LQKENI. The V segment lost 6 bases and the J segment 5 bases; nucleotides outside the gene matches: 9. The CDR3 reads CASSPQRGARDTQYF. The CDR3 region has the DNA TGTGCCAGCTCCCCGCAGCGGGGGGCCCGAGATACGCAGTATTTT.

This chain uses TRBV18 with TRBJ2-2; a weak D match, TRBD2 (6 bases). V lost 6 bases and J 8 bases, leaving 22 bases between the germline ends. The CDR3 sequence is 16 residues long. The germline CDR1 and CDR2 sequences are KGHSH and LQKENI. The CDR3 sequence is CASSIRTASSAGELFF. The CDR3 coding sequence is TGTGCCAGCTCGATCAGGACGGCGTCTAGCGCGGGGGAGCTGTTTTTT.

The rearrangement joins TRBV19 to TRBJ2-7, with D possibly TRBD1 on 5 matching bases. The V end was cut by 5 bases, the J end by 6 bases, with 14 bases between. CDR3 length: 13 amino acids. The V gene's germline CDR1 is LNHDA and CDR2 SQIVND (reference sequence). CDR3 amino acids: CASSSGSVIEQYF. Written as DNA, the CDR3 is TGTGCCAGTAGTTCAGGGTCCGTTATCGAGCAGTACTTC.

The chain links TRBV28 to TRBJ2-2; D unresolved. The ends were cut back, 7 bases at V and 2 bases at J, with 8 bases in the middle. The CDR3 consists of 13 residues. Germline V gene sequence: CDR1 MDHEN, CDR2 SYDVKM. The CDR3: CASMAPNTGELFF. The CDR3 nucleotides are TGTGCCAGCATGGCACCCAACACCGGGGAGCTGTTTTTT.

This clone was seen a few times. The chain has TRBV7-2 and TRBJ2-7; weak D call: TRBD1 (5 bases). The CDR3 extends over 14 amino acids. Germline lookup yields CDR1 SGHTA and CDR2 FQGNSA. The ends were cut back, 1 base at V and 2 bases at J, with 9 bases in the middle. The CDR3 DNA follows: TGTGCCAGCAGCTTAGTCAGGGCCCCCTACGAGCAGTACTTC. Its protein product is CASSLVRAPYEQYF.

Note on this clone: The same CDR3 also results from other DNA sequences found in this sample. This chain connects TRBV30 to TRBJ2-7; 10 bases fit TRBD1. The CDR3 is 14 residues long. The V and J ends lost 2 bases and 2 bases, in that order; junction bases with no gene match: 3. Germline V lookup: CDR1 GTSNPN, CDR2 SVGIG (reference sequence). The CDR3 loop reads CAWSSGTGAYEQYF. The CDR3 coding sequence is TGTGCCTGGAGTAGCGGGACAGGGGCCTACGAGCAGTACTTC.